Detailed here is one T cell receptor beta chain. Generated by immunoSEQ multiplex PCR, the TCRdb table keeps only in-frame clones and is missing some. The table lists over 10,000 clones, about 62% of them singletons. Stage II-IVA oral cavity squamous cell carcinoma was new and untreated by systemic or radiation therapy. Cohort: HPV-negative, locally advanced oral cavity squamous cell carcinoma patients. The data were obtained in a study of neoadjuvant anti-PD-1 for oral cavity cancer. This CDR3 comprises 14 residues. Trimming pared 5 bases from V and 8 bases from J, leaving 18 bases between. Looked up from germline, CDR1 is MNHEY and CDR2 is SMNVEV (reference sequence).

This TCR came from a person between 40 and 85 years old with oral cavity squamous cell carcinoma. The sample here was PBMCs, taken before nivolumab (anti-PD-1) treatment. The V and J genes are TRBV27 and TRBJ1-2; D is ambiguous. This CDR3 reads CASSTDRMLSGYTF. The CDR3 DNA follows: TGTGCCAGCAGTACAGACCGAATGTTGTCAGGCTACACCTTC.